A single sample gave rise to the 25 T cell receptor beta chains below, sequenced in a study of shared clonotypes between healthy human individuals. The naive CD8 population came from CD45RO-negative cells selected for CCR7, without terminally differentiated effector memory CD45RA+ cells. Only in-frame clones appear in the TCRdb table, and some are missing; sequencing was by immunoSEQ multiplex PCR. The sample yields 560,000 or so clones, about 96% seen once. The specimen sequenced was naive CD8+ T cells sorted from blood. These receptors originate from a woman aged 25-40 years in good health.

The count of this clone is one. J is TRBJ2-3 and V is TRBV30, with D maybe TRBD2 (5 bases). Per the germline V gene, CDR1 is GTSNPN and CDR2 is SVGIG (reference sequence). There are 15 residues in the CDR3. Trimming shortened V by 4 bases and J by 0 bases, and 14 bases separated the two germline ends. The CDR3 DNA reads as TGTGCCTGGAACGAAGGCAGAGGGAGCACAGATACGCAGTATTTT. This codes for CAWNEGRGSTDTQYF. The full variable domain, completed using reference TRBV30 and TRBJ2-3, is SQTIHQWPATLVQPVGSPLSLECTVEGTSNPNLYWYRQAAGRGLQLLFYSVGIGQISSEVPQNLSASRPQDRQFILSSKKLLLSDSGFYLCAWNEGRGSTDTQYFGPGTRLTVL.

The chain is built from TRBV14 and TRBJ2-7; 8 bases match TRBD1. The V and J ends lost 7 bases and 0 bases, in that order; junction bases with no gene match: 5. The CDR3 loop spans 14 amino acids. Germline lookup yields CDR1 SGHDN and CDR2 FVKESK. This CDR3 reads CASKQTGVSYEQYF. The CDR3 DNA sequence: TGTGCCAGCAAACAGACAGGGGTCTCCTACGAGCAGTACTTC.

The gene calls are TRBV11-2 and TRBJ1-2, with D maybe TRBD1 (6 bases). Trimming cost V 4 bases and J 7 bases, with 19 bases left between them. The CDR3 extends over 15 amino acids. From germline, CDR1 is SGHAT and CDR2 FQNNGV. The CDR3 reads CASSSSSGGSRGYTF. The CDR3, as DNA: TGTGCCAGCAGCTCTAGCTCGGGGGGCTCGCGTGGCTACACCTTC. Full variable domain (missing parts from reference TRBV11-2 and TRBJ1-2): EAGVAQSPRYKIIEKRQSVAFWCNPISGHATLYWYQQILGQGPKLLIQFQNNGVVDDSQLPKDRFSAERLKGVDSTLKIQPAKLEDSAVYLCASSSSSGGSRGYTFGSGTRLTVV.

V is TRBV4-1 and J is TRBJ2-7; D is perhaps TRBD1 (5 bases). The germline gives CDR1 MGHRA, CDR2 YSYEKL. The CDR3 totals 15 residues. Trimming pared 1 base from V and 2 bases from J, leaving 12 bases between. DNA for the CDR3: TGCGCCAGCAGCCAAGTCAGGGAAGGTACCTACGAGCAGTACTTC. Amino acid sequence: CASSQVREGTYEQYF.

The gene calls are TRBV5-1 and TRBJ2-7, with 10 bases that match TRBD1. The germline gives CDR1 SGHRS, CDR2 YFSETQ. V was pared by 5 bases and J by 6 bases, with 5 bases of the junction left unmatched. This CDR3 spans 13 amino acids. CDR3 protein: CASRGQGDSEQYF. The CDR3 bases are TGCGCCAGCAGAGGACAGGGGGATAGCGAGCAGTACTTC.

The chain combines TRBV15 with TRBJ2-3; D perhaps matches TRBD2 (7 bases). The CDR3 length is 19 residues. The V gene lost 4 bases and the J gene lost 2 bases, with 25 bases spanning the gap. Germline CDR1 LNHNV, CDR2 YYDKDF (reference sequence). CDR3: CATSTPIITQGRDTDTQYF. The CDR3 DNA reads TGTGCCACCAGCACACCGATAATAACGCAGGGGAGGGACACAGATACGCAGTATTTT.

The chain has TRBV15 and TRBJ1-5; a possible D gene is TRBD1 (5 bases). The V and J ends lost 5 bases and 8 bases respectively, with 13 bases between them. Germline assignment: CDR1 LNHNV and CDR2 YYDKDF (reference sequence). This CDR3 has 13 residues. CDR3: CATSVARGEPQHF. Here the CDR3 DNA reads TGTGCCACCAGCGTGGCGAGGGGCGAGCCCCAGCATTTT.

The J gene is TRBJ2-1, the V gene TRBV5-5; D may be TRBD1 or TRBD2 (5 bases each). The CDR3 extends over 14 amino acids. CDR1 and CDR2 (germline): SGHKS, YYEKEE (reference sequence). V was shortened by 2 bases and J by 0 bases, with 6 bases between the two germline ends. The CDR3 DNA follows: TGTGCCAGCAGCTTTGGGGGCTCCTACAATGAGCAGTTCTTC. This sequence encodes CASSFGGSYNEQFF.

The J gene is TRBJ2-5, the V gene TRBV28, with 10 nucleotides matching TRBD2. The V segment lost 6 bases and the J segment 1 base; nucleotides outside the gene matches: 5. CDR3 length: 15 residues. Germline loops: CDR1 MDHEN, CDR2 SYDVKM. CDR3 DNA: TGTGCCAGCAGATCGCGGACTAGCGGCCAAGAGACCCAGTACTTC. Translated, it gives CASRSRTSGQETQYF.

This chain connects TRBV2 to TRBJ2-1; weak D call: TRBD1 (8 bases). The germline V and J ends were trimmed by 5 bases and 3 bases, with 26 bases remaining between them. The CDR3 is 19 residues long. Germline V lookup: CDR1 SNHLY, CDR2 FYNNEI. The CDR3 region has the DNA TGTGCCAGCAGTCATCACAGGGGGGAGGGCCCGGAGGGCTACAATGAGCAGTTCTTC. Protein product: CASSHHRGEGPEGYNEQFF.

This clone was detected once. As DNA, the CDR3 is TGCGCCAGCAGCCAAGGGGACAGGTTCACCGGGGAGCTGTTTTTT. This gives the protein CASSQGDRFTGELFF. The rearrangement joins TRBV4-1 to TRBJ2-2; 8 positions match TRBD1. Germline CDR1 reads MGHRA; CDR2 reads YSYEKL. The CDR3 has 15 amino acids. The ends lost 1 base at V and 4 bases at J; junction bases unmatched: 2.

The CDR3 sequence: CASSPAEGRLYEQYF. The CDR3 nucleotides read TGTGCCAGCAGCCCAGCGGAGGGGAGGTTGTACGAGCAGTACTTC. V is TRBV7-6 and J is TRBJ2-7; D may be TRBD2 (6 bases). Germline CDR1 reads SGHVS; CDR2 reads FNYEAQ. V was cut by 5 bases and J by 4 bases, with 18 bases left in between. This CDR3 comprises 15 residues.

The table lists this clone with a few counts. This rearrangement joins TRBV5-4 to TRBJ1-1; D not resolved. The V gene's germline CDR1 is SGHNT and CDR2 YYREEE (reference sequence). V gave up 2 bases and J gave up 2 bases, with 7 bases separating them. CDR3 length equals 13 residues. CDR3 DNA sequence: TGTGCCAGCAGCTTTACAGCCAACACTGAAGCTTTCTTT. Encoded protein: CASSFTANTEAFF.

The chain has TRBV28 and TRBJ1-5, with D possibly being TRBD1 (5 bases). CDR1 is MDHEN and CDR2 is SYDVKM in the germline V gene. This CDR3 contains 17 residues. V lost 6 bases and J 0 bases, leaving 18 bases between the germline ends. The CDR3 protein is CASSPYPTGPSNQPQHF. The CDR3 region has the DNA TGTGCCAGCAGCCCTTACCCCACAGGACCTAGCAATCAGCCCCAGCATTTT.

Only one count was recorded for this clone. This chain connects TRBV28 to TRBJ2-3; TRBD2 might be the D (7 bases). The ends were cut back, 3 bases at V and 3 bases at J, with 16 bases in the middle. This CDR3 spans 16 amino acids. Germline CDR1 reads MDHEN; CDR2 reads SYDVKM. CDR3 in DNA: TGTGCCAGCAGTTTCAGGGAGGGGGTTTCTACAGATACGCAGTATTTT. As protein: CASSFREGVSTDTQYF.

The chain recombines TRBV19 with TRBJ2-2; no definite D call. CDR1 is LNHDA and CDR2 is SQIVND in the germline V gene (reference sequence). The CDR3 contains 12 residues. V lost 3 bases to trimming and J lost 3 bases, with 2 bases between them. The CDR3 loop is CASSMYTGELFF. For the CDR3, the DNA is TGTGCCAGTAGTATGTACACCGGGGAGCTGTTTTTT. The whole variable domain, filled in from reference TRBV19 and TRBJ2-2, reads DGGITQSPKYLFRKEGQNVTLSCEQNLNHDAMYWYRQDPGQGLRLIYYSQIVNDFQKGDIAEGYSVSREKKESFPLTVTSAQKNPTAFYLCASSMYTGELFFGEGSRLTVL.

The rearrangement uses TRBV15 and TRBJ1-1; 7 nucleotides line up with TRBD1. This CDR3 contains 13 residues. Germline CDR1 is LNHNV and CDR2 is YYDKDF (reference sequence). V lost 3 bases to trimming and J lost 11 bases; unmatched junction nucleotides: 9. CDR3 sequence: CATSSDSTGSAFF. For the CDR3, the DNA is TGTGCCACCAGCAGCGATTCGACAGGGTCTGCTTTCTTT.

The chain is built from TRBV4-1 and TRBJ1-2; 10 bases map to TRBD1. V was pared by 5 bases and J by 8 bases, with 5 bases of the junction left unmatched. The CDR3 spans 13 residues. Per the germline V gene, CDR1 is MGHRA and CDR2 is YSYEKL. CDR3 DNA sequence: TGCGCCAGCAGCGACAGGGGGCTTATCGGCTACACCTTC. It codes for CASSDRGLIGYTF.

The CDR3 DNA follows: TGTGCCAGTATCCCCTCAGGGGGAGGCTACACCTTC. Its protein product is CASIPSGGGYTF. The chain joins TRBV19 to TRBJ1-2; 7 nucleotides align to TRBD1. The germline V gene encodes CDR1 LNHDA and CDR2 SQIVND (reference sequence). The CDR3 is 12 residues long. Trimming cost V 7 bases and J 8 bases; bases outside gene matches: 7.

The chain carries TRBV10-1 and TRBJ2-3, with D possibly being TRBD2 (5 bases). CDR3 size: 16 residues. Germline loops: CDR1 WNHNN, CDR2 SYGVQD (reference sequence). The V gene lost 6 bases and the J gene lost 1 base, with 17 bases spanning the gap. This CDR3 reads CASSGNPFVGTDTQYF. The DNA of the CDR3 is TGCGCCAGCAGCGGGAACCCATTTGTCGGCACAGATACGCAGTATTTT.

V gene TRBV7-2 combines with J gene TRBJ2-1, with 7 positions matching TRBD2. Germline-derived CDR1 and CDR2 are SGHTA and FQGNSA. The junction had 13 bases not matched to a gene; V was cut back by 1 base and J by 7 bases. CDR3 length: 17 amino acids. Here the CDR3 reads CASSLVAGDPWGNEQFF. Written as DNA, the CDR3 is TGTGCCAGCAGCTTAGTGGCGGGAGACCCCTGGGGGAATGAGCAGTTCTTC. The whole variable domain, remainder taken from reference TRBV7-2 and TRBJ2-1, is GAGVSQSPSNKVTEKGKDVELRCDPISGHTALYWYRQSLGQGLEFLIYFQGNSAPDKSGLPSDRFSAERTGGSVSTLTIQRTQQEDSAVYLCASSLVAGDPWGNEQFFGPGTRLTVL.

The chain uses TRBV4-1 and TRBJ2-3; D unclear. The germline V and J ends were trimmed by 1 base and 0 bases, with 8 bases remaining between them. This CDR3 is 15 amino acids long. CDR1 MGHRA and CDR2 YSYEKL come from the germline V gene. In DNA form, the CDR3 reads TGCGCCAGCAGCCAAGGGTTCCTAAGCACAGATACGCAGTATTTT. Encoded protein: CASSQGFLSTDTQYF.

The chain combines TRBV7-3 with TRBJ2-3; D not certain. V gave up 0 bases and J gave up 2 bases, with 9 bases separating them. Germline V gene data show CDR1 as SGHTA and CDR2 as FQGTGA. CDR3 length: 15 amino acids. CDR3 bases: TGTGCCAGCAGCTTAACGGGCTCTAACACAGATACGCAGTATTTT. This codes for CASSLTGSNTDTQYF.

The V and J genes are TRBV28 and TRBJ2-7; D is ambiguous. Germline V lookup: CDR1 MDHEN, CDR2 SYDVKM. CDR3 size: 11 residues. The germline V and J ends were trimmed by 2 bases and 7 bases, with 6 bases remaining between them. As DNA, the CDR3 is TGTGCCAGCAGTTTAAAATTGGAGCAGTACTTC. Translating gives CASSLKLEQYF.

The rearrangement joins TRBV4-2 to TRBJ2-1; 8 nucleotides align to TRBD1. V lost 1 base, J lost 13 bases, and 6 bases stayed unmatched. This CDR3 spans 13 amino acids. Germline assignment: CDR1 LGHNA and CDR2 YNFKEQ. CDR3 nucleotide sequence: TGTGCCAGCAGCCAAGCCCCAGGGGGCCGCCAGTTCTTC. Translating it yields CASSQAPGGRQFF.